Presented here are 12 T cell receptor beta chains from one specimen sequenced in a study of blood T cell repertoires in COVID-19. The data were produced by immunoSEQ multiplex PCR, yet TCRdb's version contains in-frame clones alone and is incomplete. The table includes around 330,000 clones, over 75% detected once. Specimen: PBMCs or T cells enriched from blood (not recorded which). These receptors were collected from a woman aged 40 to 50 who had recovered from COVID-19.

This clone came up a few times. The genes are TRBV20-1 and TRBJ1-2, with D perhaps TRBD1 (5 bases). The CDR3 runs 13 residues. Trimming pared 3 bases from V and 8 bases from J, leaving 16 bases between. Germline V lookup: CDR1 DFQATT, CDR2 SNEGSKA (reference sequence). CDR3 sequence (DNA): TGCAGTGCTAGTCGGGGAGGCGGGGCCGGCTACACCTTC. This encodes CSASRGGGAGYTF.

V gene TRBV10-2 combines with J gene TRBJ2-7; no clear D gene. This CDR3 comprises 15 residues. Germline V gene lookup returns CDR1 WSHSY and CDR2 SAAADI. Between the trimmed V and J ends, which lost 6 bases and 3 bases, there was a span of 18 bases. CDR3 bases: TGCGCCAGCAGATCCCCCGACTCAGTTATCTACGAGCAGTACTTC. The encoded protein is CASRSPDSVIYEQYF.

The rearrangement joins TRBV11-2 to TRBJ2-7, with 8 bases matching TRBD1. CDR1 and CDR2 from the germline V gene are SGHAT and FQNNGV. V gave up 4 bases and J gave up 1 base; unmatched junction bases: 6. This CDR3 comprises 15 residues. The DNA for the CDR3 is TGTGCCAGCAGCTCCCGACAGGGGACTTCCTACGAGCAGTACTTC. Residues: CASSSRQGTSYEQYF.

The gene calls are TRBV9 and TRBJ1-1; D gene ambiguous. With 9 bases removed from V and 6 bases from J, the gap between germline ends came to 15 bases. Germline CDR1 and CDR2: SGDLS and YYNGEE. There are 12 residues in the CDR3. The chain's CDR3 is CATVAAIPEAFF. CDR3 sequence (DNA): TGTGCCACCGTAGCGGCAATCCCTGAAGCTTTCTTT.

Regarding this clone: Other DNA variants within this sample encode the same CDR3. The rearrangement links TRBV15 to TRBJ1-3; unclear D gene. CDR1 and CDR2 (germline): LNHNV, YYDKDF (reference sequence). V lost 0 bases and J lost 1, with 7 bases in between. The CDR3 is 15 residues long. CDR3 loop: CATSRDSGSGNTIYF. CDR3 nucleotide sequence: TGTGCCACCAGCAGAGATTCGGGATCTGGAAACACCATATATTTT.

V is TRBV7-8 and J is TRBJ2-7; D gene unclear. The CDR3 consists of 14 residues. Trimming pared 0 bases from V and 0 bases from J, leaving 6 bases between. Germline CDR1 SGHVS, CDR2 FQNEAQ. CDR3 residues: CASSLAGNSYEQYF. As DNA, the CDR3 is TGTGCCAGCAGCTTAGCTGGCAACTCCTACGAGCAGTACTTC.

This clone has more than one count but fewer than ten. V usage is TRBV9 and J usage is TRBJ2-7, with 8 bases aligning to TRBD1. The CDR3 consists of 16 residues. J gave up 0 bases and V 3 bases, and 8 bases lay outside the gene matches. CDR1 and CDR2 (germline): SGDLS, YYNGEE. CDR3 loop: CASSAGQAVFSYEQYF. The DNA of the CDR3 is TGTGCCAGCAGCGCGGGACAGGCCGTCTTCTCCTACGAGCAGTACTTC.

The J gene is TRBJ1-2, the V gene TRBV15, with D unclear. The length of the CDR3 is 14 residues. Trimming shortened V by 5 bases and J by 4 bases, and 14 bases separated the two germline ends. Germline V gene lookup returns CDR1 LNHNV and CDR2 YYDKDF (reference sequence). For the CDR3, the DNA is TGTGCCACCAGCCGAGGCGAGACTTTCTATGGCTACACCTTC. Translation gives CATSRGETFYGYTF.

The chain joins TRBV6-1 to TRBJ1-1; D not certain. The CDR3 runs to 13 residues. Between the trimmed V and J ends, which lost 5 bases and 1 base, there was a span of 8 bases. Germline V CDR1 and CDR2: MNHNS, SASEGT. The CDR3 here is CASSSHSNTEAFF. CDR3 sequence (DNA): TGTGCCAGCAGTTCCCATTCGAACACTGAAGCTTTCTTT.

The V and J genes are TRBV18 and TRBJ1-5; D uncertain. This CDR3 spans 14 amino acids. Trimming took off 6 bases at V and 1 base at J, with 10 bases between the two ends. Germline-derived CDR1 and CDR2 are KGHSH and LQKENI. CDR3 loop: CASSRSESNQPQHF. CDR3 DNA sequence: TGTGCCAGCTCGCGAAGTGAGAGCAATCAGCCCCAGCATTTT.

The CDR3 here is CASSLLAGAGPGELFF. As DNA, the CDR3 is TGTGCCAGCAGCCTACTAGCGGGGGCGGGACCCGGGGAGCTGTTTTTT. The chain joins TRBV7-3 to TRBJ2-2, with TRBD2 matching over 11 bases. V shed 5 bases and J 6 bases; nucleotides not matched to a gene: 8. CDR1 SGHTA and CDR2 FQGTGA come from the germline V gene. The CDR3 is made up of 16 amino acids.

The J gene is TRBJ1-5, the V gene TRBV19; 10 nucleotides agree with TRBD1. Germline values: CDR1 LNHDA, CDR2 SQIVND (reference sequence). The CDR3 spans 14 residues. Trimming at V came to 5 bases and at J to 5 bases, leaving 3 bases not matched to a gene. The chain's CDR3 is CASSQTGGDQPQHF. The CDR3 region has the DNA TGTGCCAGTAGTCAGACAGGGGGCGATCAGCCCCAGCATTTT.